What follows are 9 T cell receptor beta chains derived from one specimen sequenced in a study of regulatory T cells in long-lasting Graves disease. Described time point: persistent/refractory GD, antithyroid drugs over 5 years with positive TRAb. The TCR library was made from RNA extracted from PBMCs. The authors built TCR beta libraries using iRepertoire HTBI primers and Arm-PCR of CDR3 regions. One entry per CDR3 protein results from TCRdb running MiXCR on the multiplex PCR reads. The sample has 600,000 to 800,000 distinct CDR3 sequences, 25% to 35% seen once. The source material was peripheral blood mononuclear cells (PBMCs), sampled when the disease was refractory, from a patient treated with antithyroid drugs. These receptor sequences come from a female donor with Graves disease.

The chain uses TRBV7-9 and TRBJ2-7, with a tentative D call TRBD2 (5 bases). This CDR3 region has 14 residues. V was pared by 5 bases and J by 3 bases, with 14 bases between. From germline, CDR1 is SEHNR and CDR2 FQNEAQ (reference sequence). CDR3 amino acids: CASSPHLGSYEQYF. The CDR3 DNA sequence: TGTGCCAGCAGCCCCCACCTAGGGAGCTACGAGCAGTACTTC. Supplemented by reference TRBV7-9 and TRBJ2-7, the full variable domain reads DTGVSQNPRHKITKRGQNVTFRCDPISEHNRLYWYRQTLGQGPEFLTYFQNEAQLEKSRLLSDRFSAERPKGSFSTLEIQRTEQGDSAMYLCASSPHLGSYEQYFGPGTRLTVT.

A few counts support this clonotype. The chain carries TRBV5-1 and TRBJ1-1; D not resolved. Germline lookup yields CDR1 SGHRS and CDR2 YFSETQ. The CDR3 has 14 residues. Between the trimmed V and J ends, which lost 6 bases and 0 bases, there was a span of 12 bases. CDR3: CASTTAFMNTEAFF. The CDR3 nucleotides read TGCGCCAGCACTACAGCTTTCATGAACACTGAAGCTTTCTTT.

This clonotype was seen more than once but under ten times. The V gene is TRBV30, the J gene TRBJ1-2, with 7 bases fitting TRBD1. Germline V gene lookup returns CDR1 GTSNPN and CDR2 SVGIG (reference sequence). V lost 3 bases and J lost 7; bases outside the gene matches: 8. This CDR3 is 13 amino acids long. This CDR3 is CAWREQGPGGYTF. The DNA of the CDR3 is TGTGCCTGGAGAGAACAGGGGCCCGGTGGCTACACCTTC.

Ten or more counts support this clonotype. The rearrangement uses TRBV6-1 and TRBJ1-2; D is perhaps TRBD1 (5 bases). This CDR3 region has 12 residues. Per germline, CDR1 MNHNS and CDR2 SASEGT. V was clipped by 6 bases and J by 9 bases, with 14 bases between them. The CDR3, as DNA: TGTGCCAGCAGGCCCTCCCAGGGCAGCTACACCTTC. This sequence encodes CASRPSQGSYTF.

This clonotype was picked up a small number of times. The chain recombines TRBV19 with TRBJ1-1, with D maybe TRBD1 (6 bases). The V gene's germline CDR1 is LNHDA and CDR2 SQIVND (reference sequence). This CDR3 contains 16 residues. V dropped 5 bases and J dropped 4 bases, with 20 bases sitting between them. The CDR3 nucleotides are TGTGCCAGTAGTGCAGACAGGATGAGGCGGACCACTGAAGCTTTCTTT. The encoded protein is CASSADRMRRTTEAFF.

The sample holds many counts of this clonotype. This chain links TRBV20-1 with TRBJ2-5, with D uncertain. Germline V gene lookup returns CDR1 DFQATT and CDR2 SNEGSKA (reference sequence). The CDR3 runs to 11 residues. In DNA, the CDR3 is TGCAGGGTGGACGGAAAAGAGACCCAGTACTTC. Its translation is CRVDGKETQYF.

This clonotype has a handful of counts. This chain uses TRBV29-1 with TRBJ1-2; no reliable D call. The CDR3 consists of 12 residues. Trimming left V 7 bases short and J 4 bases short, with 13 bases between. Per germline, CDR1 SQVTM and CDR2 ANQGSEA. CDR3 region: CSDVRTRYGYTF. The CDR3, as DNA: TGCAGCGATGTGCGGACGCGCTATGGCTACACCTTC.

This clonotype was seen more than once but under ten times. The chain recombines TRBV6-1 with TRBJ2-7; the D gene is possibly TRBD2 (6 bases). Germline loops: CDR1 MNHNS, CDR2 SASEGT. The germline V and J ends were trimmed by 6 bases and 3 bases, with 15 bases remaining between them. This CDR3 region has 14 residues. The chain's CDR3 is CASSQLGGNYEQYF. CDR3 in DNA: TGTGCCAGCAGCCAACTTGGCGGGAACTACGAGCAGTACTTC.

The sample holds many counts of this clonotype. The chain uses TRBV12-3 or TRBV12-4 and TRBJ1-6; the match to TRBD1 covers 9 bases. Trimming cost V 3 bases and J 7 bases; bases outside gene matches: 1. The CDR3 covers 14 residues. The CDR3 region is CASSFGQGNSPLHF. DNA of the CDR3: TGTGCCAGCAGTTTTGGACAGGGGAATTCACCCCTCCACTTT.